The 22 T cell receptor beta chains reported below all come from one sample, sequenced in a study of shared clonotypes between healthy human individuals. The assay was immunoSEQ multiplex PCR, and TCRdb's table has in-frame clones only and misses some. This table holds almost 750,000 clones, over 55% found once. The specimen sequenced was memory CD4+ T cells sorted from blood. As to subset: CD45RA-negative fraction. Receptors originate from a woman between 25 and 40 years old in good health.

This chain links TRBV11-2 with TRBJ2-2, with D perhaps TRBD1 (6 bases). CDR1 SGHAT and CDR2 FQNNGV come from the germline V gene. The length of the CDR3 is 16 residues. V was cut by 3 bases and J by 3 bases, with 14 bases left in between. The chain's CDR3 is CASSFESRGYTGELFF. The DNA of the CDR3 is TGTGCCAGCAGCTTCGAGAGCAGGGGATACACCGGGGAGCTGTTTTTT.

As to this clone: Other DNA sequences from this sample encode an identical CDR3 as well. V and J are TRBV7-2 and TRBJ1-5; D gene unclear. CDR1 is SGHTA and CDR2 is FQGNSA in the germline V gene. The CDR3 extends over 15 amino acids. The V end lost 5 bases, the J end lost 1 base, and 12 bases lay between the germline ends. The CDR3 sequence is CASSTDTLSNQPQHF. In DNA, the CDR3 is TGTGCCAGCAGCACCGACACCCTAAGCAATCAGCCCCAGCATTTT.

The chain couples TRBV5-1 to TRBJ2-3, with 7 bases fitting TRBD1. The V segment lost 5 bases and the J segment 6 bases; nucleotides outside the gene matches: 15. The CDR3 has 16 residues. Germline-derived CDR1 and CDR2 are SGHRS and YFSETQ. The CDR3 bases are TGCGCCAGCAGGTCCGGGCCGACAGGGCTGTCGGATACGCAGTATTTT. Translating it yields CASRSGPTGLSDTQYF.

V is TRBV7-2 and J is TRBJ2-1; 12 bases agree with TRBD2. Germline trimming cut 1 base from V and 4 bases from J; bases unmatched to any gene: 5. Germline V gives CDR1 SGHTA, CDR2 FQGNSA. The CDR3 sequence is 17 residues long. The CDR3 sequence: CASSLGLAGGLYNEQFF. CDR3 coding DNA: TGTGCCAGCAGCTTAGGGCTAGCGGGAGGGCTATACAATGAGCAGTTCTTC. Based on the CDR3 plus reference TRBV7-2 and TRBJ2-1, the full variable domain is GAGVSQSPSNKVTEKGKDVELRCDPISGHTALYWYRQSLGQGLEFLIYFQGNSAPDKSGLPSDRFSAERTGGSVSTLTIQRTQQEDSAVYLCASSLGLAGGLYNEQFFGPGTRLTVL.

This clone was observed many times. The CDR3 nucleotides read TGTGCCAGCAGCTTAGGATTCGCGCCTGGCACAGATACGCAGTATTTT. Its translation is CASSLGFAPGTDTQYF. The chain employs TRBV11-3 and TRBJ2-3; D uncertain. Deletions cut 1 base from V and 1 base from J, with 12 bases between. The germline V gene encodes CDR1 SGHNT and CDR2 YENEEA. The CDR3 length is 16 residues.

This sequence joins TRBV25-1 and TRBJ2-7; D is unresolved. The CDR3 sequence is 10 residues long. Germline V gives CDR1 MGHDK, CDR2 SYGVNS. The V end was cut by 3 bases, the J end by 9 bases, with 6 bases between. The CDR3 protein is CASSDGWQYF. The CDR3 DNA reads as TGTGCCAGCAGTGACGGGTGGCAGTACTTC.

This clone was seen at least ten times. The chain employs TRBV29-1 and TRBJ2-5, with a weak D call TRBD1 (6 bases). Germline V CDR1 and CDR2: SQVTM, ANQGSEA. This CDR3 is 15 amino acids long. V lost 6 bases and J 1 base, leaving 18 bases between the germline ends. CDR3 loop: CSVAGAGTVQETQYF. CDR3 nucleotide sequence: TGCAGCGTCGCAGGGGCCGGGACCGTCCAAGAGACCCAGTACTTC.

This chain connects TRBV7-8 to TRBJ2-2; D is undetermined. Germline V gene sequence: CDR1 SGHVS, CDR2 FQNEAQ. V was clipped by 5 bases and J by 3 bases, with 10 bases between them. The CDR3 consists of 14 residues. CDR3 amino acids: CASSREQDTGELFF. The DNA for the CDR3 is TGTGCCAGCAGCCGAGAGCAGGACACCGGGGAGCTGTTTTTT.

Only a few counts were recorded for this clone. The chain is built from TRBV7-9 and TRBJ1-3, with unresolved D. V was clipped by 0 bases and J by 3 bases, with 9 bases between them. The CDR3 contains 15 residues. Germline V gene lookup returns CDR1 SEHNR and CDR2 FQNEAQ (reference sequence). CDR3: CASSLAAALGNTIYF. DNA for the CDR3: TGTGCCAGCAGCTTAGCGGCAGCTCTTGGAAACACCATATATTTT.

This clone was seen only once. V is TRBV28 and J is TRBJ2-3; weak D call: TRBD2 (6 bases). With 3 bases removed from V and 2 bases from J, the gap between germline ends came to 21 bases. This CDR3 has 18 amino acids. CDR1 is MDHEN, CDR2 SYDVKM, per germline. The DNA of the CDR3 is TGTGCCAGCAGTTTCTCCTCTTGGAGGGAGGCCCCCACAGATACGCAGTATTTT. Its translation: CASSFSSWREAPTDTQYF.

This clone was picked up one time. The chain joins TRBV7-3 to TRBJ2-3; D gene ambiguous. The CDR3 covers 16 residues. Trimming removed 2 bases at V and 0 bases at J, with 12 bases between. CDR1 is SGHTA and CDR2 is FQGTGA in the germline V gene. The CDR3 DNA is TGTGCCAGCAGCTTAGAGGCCTACCACAGCACAGATACGCAGTATTTT. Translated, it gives CASSLEAYHSTDTQYF. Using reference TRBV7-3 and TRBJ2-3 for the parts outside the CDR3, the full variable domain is GAGVSQTPSNKVTEKGKYVELRCDPISGHTALYWYRQSLGQGPEFLIYFQGTGAADDSGLPNDRFFAVRPEGSVSTLKIQRTERGDSAVYLCASSLEAYHSTDTQYFGPGTRLTVL.

In DNA form, the CDR3 reads TGCGCCAGCAGCTCCTCGGAGTCCACCGGGGAGCTGTTTTTT. This sequence encodes CASSSSESTGELFF. This chain connects TRBV5-1 to TRBJ2-2; D gene ambiguous. The V end was cut by 3 bases, the J end by 4 bases, with 10 bases between. The CDR3 runs to 14 residues. Germline loops: CDR1 SGHRS, CDR2 YFSETQ.

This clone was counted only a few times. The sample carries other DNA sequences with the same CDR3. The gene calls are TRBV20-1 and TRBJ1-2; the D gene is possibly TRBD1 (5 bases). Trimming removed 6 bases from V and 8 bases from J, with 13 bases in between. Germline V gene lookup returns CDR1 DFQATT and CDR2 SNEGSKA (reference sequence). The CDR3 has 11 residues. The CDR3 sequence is CSASQGNGYTF. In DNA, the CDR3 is TGCAGTGCAAGCCAGGGTAACGGCTACACCTTC.

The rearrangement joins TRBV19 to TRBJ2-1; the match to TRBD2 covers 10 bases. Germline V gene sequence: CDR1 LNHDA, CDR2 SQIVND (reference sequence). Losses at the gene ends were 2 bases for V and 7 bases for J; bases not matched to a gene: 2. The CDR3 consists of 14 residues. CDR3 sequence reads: CASSILAGVNEQFF. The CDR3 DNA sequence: TGTGCCAGTAGTATACTAGCGGGAGTGAATGAGCAGTTCTTC.

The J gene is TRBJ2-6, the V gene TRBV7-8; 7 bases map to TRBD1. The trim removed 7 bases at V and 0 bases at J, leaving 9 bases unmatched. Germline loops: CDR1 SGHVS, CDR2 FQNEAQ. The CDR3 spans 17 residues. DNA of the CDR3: TGTGCCAGCACCCGGACAGGTGGGAGCTCTGGGGCCAACGTCCTGACTTTC. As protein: CASTRTGGSSGANVLTF.

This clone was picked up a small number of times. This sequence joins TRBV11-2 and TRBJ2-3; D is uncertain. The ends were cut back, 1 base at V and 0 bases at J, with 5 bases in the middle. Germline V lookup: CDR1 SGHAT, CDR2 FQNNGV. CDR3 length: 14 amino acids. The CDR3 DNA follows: TGTGCCAGCAGCTTAGCCAGGAGCACAGATACGCAGTATTTT. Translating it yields CASSLARSTDTQYF.

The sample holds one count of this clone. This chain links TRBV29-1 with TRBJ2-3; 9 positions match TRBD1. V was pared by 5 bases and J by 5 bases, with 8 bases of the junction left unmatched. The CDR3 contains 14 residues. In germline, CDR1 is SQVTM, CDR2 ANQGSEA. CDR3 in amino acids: CSVSRTGAGDTQYF. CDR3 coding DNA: TGCAGCGTTTCCAGGACAGGGGCGGGAGATACGCAGTATTTT.

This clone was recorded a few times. This CDR3 is CASSLALAGGMNTQYF. The DNA for the CDR3 is TGTGCCAGCAGCTTAGCACTAGCGGGAGGAATGAATACGCAGTATTTT. The chain employs TRBV7-6 and TRBJ2-3; the match to TRBD2 covers 12 bases. Trimming at V came to 0 bases and at J to 7 bases, leaving 5 bases not matched to a gene. CDR3 length: 16 residues. The V gene's germline CDR1 is SGHVS and CDR2 FNYEAQ. The full variable domain, with the rest looked up from reference TRBV7-6 and TRBJ2-3, is GAGVSQSPRYKVTKRGQDVALRCDPISGHVSLYWYRQALGQGPEFLTYFNYEAQQDKSGLPNDRFSAERPEGSISTLTIQRTEQRDSAMYRCASSLALAGGMNTQYFGPGTRLTVL.

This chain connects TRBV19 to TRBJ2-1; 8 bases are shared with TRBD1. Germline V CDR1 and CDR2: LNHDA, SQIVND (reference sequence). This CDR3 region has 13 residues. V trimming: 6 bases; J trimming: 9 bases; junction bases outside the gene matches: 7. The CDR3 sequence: CASSPGQEGEQFF. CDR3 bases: TGTGCCAGTAGCCCGGGACAGGAGGGTGAGCAGTTCTTC.

Written as DNA, the CDR3 is TGTGCCACCAGCAGGACGGGACAACGCAATCAGCCCCAGCATTTT. It specifies CATSRTGQRNQPQHF. V usage is TRBV15 and J usage is TRBJ1-5, with D perhaps TRBD1 (6 bases). Trimming took 3 bases from V and 2 from J, leaving 11 bases between them. From germline, CDR1 is LNHNV and CDR2 YYDKDF (reference sequence). This CDR3 has 15 residues.

CDR3 sequence (DNA): TGTGCCAGCAGCCAAAAACCCGGGGCCCCCGGGGATCCCCTAGAGACCCAGTACTTC. Its protein product is CASSQKPGAPGDPLETQYF. This chain connects TRBV11-2 to TRBJ2-5, with D perhaps TRBD1 or TRBD2 (5 bases each). Trimming cost V 5 bases and J 4 bases, with 29 bases left between them. CDR3 length equals 19 residues. Germline-derived CDR1 and CDR2 are SGHAT and FQNNGV.

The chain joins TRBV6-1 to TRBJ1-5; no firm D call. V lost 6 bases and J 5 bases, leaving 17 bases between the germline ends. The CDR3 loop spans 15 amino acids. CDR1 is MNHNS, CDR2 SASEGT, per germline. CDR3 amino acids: CASSPGGMEDQPQHF. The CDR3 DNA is TGTGCCAGCAGCCCCGGAGGGATGGAGGATCAGCCCCAGCATTTT.